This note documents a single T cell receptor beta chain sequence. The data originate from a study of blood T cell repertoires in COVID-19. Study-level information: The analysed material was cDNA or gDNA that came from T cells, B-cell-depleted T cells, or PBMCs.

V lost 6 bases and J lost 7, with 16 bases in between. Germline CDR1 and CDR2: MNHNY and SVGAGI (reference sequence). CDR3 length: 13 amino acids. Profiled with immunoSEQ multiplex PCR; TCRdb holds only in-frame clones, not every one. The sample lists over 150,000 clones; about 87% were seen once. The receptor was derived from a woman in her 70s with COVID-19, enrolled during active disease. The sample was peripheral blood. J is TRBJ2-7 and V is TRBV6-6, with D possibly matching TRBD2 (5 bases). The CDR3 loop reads CASSQDGEWEQYF. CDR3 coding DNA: TGTGCCAGCAGCCAGGACGGGGAATGGGAGCAGTACTTC.